The source of this TCR beta chain is a study of T cell changes during pregnancy in multiple sclerosis. Sequencing used immunoSEQ multiplex PCR; TCRdb keeps in-frame clones, though not all of them. The sample consists of some 70,000 clones, around 92% of them appearing once. The CDR3 is made up of 15 amino acids. CDR1 and CDR2 from the germline V gene are SGHRS and YFSETQ. The V segment lost 0 bases and the J segment 3 bases; nucleotides outside the gene matches: 0. The chain uses TRBV5-1 and TRBJ2-2; the match to TRBD2 covers 9 bases. Material: CD8+ T cells from peripheral blood mononuclear cells, obtained in the third trimester of pregnancy. This clonotype was sampled from a female donor in good health, enrolled as a control in a pregnancy study. The CDR3 sequence is CASSLERGDTGELFF. CDR3 bases: TGCGCCAGCAGCTTGGAGCGGGGGGACACCGGGGAGCTGTTTTTT.